This T cell receptor (beta chain) originates from a study of OX40 agonist ivuxolimab in advanced cancers. Study-wide context: Participants averaged about 60 years of age (range roughly 23 to 85) and were roughly 80% male. Study-wide results and limits: Both CD4+ and CD8+ T cell populations in blood had undergone clonal expansion by week 6 at 0.1 to 3.0 mg/kg.

Clones were read by immunoSEQ multiplex PCR, and TCRdb kept only the in-frame ones, dropping some. The sample holds 55,000 to 75,000 clones; roughly nine tenths are singletons and the top ten take about 2.1%. Patients with a history of autoimmune disease or on systemic immunosuppression were excluded. This clone appeared once. The antigen remains unidentified. From germline, CDR1 is MNHEY and CDR2 SVGAGI. The CDR3 loop spans 13 amino acids. V dropped 3 bases and J dropped 1 base, with 6 bases sitting between them. This chain links TRBV6-5 with TRBJ1-1; the D is unclear. This clonotype was sampled from an adult with an advanced solid tumor such as melanoma, head and neck, liver or kidney cancer. Here the sequenced sample was CD4+ or CD8+ T cells sorted from blood, taken in a trial of the OX40 agonist ivuxolimab. The CDR3 sequence: CASSYGQNTEAFF. The CDR3 DNA is TGTGCCAGCAGTTATGGGCAGAACACTGAAGCTTTCTTT.